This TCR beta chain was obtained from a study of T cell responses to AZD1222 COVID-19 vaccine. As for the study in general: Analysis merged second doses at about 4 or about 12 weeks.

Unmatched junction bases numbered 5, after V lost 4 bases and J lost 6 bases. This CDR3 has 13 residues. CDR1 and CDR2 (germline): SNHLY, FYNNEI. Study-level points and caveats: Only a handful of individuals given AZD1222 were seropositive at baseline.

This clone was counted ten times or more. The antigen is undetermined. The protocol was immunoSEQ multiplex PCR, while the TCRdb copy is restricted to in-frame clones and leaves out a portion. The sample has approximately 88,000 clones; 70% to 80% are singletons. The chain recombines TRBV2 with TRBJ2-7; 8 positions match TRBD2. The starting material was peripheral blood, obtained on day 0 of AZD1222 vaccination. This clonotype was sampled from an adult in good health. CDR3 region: CASSVTGTSEQYF. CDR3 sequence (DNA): TGTGCCAGCAGTGTGACCGGGACTAGCGAGCAGTACTTC.